This T cell receptor (beta chain) is drawn from a study of blood T cell repertoires in COVID-19. Study details: Sites across the United States, Italy and Spain contributed samples from acute and convalescent COVID-19. Nucleic acid was either cDNA or gDNA, and it came from T cells, B-cell-depleted T cells, or PBMCs.

Original analysis: By means of reference gene primer amplification, nucleated cell counts were estimated. TCRdb keeps only in-frame clones here, not all; method: immunoSEQ multiplex PCR. V, J and clone size are taken as reported in that table, and D and trimming were inferred from the DNA itself. Here the sample spans about 220,000 clones, more than 70% being singletons. Trimming left V 4 bases short and J 5 bases short, with 12 bases between. CDR3 length: 14 residues. Germline V lookup: CDR1 SGHRS, CDR2 YFSETQ. The sequenced sample consisted of peripheral blood. The chain couples TRBV5-1 to TRBJ1-4; D is undetermined. The receptor was isolated from a human donor in a cohort sampled during active COVID-19. As DNA, the CDR3 is TGCGCCAGCAGCGACCCGGGAGCGAATGAAAAACTGTTTTTT. It translates to CASSDPGANEKLFF.